This T cell receptor (beta chain) was sequenced for a study of T cell changes during pregnancy in multiple sclerosis. Measured with immunoSEQ multiplex PCR; TCRdb has only the in-frame clones, and not every one. The table lists 90,000 to 120,000 clones, under 95% of them singletons, with more than 0.65% in the top ten. This CDR3 has 14 residues. Germline lookup yields CDR1 SGHRS and CDR2 YFSETQ. The V segment lost 4 bases and the J segment 8 bases; nucleotides outside the gene matches: 9. This clone was detected only once. The V and J genes are TRBV5-1 and TRBJ1-2; TRBD1 aligns across 9 bases. This specimen was peripheral blood, taken in the third trimester of pregnancy. The receptor was isolated from a female donor in good health, enrolled as a control in a pregnancy study. In DNA form, the CDR3 reads TGCGCCAGCAGCCCTACGGGACAGGGTTACGGCTACACCTTC. The encoded protein is CASSPTGQGYGYTF.